A single sample gave rise to the 9 T cell receptor beta chains below, sequenced in a study of blood T cell repertoires in COVID-19. Sequencing was performed with immunoSEQ multiplex PCR; in TCRdb, only in-frame clones are kept and a portion is missing. The data show roughly 150,000 clones, 65% to 90% seen once. Sequenced: peripheral blood. The receptors derive from a woman aged 50 to 60 with acute or convalescent COVID-19.

The chain is built from TRBV2 and TRBJ2-2, with 16 bases fitting TRBD2. This CDR3 is built from 15 residues. Germline lookup yields CDR1 SNHLY and CDR2 FYNNEI. Trimming cost V 6 bases and J 5 bases; bases outside gene matches: 0. Here the CDR3 DNA reads TGTGCCAGCAGGGGACTAGCGGGGGGGACCGGGGAGCTGTTTTTT. Protein product: CASRGLAGGTGELFF.

The CDR3 loop is CASSRRGSSGNTIYF. Here the CDR3 DNA reads TGCGCCAGCAGTCGCAGGGGGTCTTCTGGAAACACCATATATTTT. The gene calls are TRBV10-2 and TRBJ1-3; 7 bases agree with TRBD1. The CDR3 extends over 15 amino acids. The V and J ends lost 5 bases and 1 base, in that order; junction bases with no gene match: 5. CDR1 is WSHSY and CDR2 is SAAADI in the germline V gene.

The V and J genes are TRBV7-9 and TRBJ2-3; 11 bases map to TRBD2. The germline gives CDR1 SEHNR, CDR2 FQNEAQ (reference sequence). The CDR3 consists of 16 residues. J was trimmed by 0 bases and V by 5 bases; bases with no gene match: 4. The CDR3 loop is CASSPRTSGSTDTQYF. The CDR3 region has the DNA TGTGCCAGCAGCCCCAGGACTAGCGGGAGCACAGATACGCAGTATTTT.

The rearrangement links TRBV2 to TRBJ1-1; TRBD1 might be the D (5 bases). Germline V lookup: CDR1 SNHLY, CDR2 FYNNEI. The CDR3 is 13 amino acids. V lost 7 bases and J lost 0, with 9 bases in between. The CDR3, as DNA: TGTGCCAGCAAATCACAGGTGAACACTGAAGCTTTCTTT. Protein product: CASKSQVNTEAFF.

The chain links TRBV2 to TRBJ2-6; D is undetermined. Germline CDR1 reads SNHLY; CDR2 reads FYNNEI. This CDR3 comprises 14 residues. The V end was cut by 6 bases, the J end by 5 bases, with 11 bases between. CDR3 residues: CASSSWARANVLTF. CDR3 nucleotides: TGTGCCAGCAGCTCCTGGGCCCGGGCCAACGTCCTGACTTTC.

This chain links TRBV2 with TRBJ2-5, with a weak D call TRBD2 (6 bases). The V and J ends lost 3 bases and 0 bases respectively, with 14 bases between them. Germline loops: CDR1 SNHLY, CDR2 FYNNEI. The CDR3 is 16 amino acids. The CDR3 coding sequence is TGTGCCAGCAGTGATTGGTCCGAGCGGGACCAAGAGACCCAGTACTTC. This translates into CASSDWSERDQETQYF.

The genes are TRBV5-1 and TRBJ1-1; no clear D gene. V shed 4 bases and J shed 4 bases, with 17 bases lying between them. This CDR3 has 15 residues. Germline V CDR1 and CDR2: SGHRS, YFSETQ. This chain's CDR3 is CASSDPSRVLTEAFF. Written as DNA, the CDR3 is TGCGCCAGCAGCGACCCGAGTCGGGTTCTCACTGAAGCTTTCTTT.

The chain couples TRBV18 to TRBJ1-2; the match to TRBD1 covers 12 bases. Germline V lookup: CDR1 KGHSH, CDR2 LQKENI. With V trimmed by 3 bases and J by 0 bases, 2 bases remained unmatched. CDR3 size: 16 residues. The CDR3 here is CASSPGQGASNYGYTF. CDR3 sequence (DNA): TGTGCCAGCTCACCGGGACAGGGGGCTTCTAACTATGGCTACACCTTC. The full variable domain, in which reference TRBV18 and TRBJ1-2 provide the parts outside the CDR3, is NAGVMQNPRHLVRRRGQEARLRCSPMKGHSHVYWYRQLPEEGLKFMVYLQKENIIDESGMPKERFSAEFPKEGPSILRIQQVVRGDSAAYFCASSPGQGASNYGYTFGSGTRLTVV.

This clone appeared once. CDR3 nucleotides: TGTGCCAGCAGTTCCGCCGTTGTGAGTGAAAAACTGTTTTTT. It yields the protein CASSSAVVSEKLFF. This chain joins TRBV6-6 and TRBJ1-4, with no clear D. The germline V gene has CDR1 MNHNY and CDR2 SVGAGI (reference sequence). The CDR3 length is 14 residues. V was clipped by 4 bases and J by 7 bases, with 13 bases between them.